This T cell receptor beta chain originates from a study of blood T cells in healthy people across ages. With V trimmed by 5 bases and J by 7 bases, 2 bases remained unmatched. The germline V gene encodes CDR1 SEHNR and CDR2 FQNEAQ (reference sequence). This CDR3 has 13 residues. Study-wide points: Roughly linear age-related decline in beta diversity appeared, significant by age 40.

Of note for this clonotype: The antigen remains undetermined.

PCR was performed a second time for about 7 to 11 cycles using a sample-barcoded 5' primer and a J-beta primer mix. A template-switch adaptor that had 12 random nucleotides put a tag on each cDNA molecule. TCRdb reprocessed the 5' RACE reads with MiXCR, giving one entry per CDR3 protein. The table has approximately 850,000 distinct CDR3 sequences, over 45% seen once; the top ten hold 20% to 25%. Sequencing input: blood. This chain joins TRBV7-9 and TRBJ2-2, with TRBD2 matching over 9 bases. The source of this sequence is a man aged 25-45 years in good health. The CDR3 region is CASSALAGGELFF. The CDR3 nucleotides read TGTGCCAGCAGCGCACTAGCGGGCGGGGAGCTGTTTTTT.